This TCR beta chain stems from a study of cytomegalovirus exposure and HLA in healthy donors. The PCR contained 60 Vbeta and 13 Jbeta primers. Sequencing used immunoSEQ multiplex PCR; TCRdb keeps in-frame clones, though not all of them. The repertoire consists of approximately 160,000 clones, with 82% occurring once and the leading ten covering less than 1.6%. Germline-derived CDR1 and CDR2 are MNHEY and SMNVEV (reference sequence). This CDR3 contains 13 residues. V gave up 2 bases and J gave up 4 bases, with 8 bases separating them. The V and J genes are TRBV27 and TRBJ1-2; D uncertain. The TCR comes from a girl aged 10 to 17 in good health and CMV-seropositive. The sequencing input was PBMCs. CDR3 protein: CASSLGRRYGYTF. As DNA, the CDR3 is TGTGCCAGCAGTTTAGGCAGGCGCTATGGCTACACCTTC.